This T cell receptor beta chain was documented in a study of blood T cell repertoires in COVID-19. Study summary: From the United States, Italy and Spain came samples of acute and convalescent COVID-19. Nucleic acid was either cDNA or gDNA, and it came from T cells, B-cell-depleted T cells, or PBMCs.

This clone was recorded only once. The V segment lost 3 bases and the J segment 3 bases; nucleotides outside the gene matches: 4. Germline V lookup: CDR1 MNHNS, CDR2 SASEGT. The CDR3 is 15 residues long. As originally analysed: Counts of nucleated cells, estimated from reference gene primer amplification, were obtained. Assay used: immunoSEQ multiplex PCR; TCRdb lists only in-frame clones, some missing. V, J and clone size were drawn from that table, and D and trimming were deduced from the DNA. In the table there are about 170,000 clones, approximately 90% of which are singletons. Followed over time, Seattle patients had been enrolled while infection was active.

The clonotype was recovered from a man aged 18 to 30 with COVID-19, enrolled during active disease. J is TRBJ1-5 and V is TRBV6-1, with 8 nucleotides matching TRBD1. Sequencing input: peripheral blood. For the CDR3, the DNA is TGTGCCAGCAGTGAGGGACAGGCACACAATCAGCCCCAGCATTTT. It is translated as CASSEGQAHNQPQHF.